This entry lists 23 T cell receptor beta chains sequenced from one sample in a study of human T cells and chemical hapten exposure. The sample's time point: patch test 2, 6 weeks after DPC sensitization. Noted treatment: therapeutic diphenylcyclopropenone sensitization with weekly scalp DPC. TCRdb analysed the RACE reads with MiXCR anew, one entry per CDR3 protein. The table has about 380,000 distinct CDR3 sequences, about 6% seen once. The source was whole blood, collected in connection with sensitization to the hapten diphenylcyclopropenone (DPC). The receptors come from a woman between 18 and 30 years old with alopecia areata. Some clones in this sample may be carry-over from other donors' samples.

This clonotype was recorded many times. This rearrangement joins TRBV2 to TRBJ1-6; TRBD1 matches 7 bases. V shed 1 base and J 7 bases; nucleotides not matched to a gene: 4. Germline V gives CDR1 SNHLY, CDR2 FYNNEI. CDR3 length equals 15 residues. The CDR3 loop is CASSEEGTANSPLHF. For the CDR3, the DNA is TGTGCCAGCAGTGAAGAAGGGACAGCCAATTCACCCCTCCACTTT. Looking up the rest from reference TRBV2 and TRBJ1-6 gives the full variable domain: EPEVTQTPSHQVTQMGQEVILRCVPISNHLYFYWYRQILGQKVEFLVSFYNNEISEKSEIFDDQFSVERPDGSNFTLKIRSTKLEDSAMYFCASSEEGTANSPLHFGNGTRLTVT.

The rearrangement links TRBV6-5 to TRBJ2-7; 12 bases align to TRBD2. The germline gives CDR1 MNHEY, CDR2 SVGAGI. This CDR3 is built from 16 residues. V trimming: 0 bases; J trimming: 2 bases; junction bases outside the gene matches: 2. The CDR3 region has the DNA TGTGCCAGCAGTTACTCGGGACTAGCGGGCACCTACGAGCAGTACTTC. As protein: CASSYSGLAGTYEQYF.

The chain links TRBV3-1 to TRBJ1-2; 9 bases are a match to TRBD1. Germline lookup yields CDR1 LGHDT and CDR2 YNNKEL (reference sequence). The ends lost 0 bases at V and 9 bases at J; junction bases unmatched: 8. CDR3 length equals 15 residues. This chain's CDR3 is CASSQEAHRGQRYTF. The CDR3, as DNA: TGTGCCAGCAGCCAAGAAGCCCACAGGGGGCAACGCTACACCTTC.

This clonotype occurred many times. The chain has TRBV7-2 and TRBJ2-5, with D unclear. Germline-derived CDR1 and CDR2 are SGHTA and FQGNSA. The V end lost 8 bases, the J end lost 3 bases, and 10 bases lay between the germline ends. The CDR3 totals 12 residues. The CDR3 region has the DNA TGTGCCAGCTACGACTTTAAAGAGACCCAGTACTTC. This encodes CASYDFKETQYF.

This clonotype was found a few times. The CDR3 DNA reads TGTGCCACCAGTGATTACAGAAACACCGGGGAGCTGTTTTTT. Its protein is CATSDYRNTGELFF. This chain joins TRBV24-1 and TRBJ2-2; D gene unclear. CDR1 and CDR2 (germline): KGHDR, SFDVKD. Trimming took off 2 bases at V and 2 bases at J, with 5 bases between the two ends. CDR3 length: 14 amino acids.

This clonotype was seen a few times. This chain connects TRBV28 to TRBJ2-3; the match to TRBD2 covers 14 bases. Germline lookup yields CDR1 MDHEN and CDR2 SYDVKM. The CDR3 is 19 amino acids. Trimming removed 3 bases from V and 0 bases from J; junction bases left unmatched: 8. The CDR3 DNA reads TGTGCCAGCAGTTTTGACGGGACTAGCGGGGGCCCAAGCACAGATACGCAGTATTTT. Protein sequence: CASSFDGTSGGPSTDTQYF.

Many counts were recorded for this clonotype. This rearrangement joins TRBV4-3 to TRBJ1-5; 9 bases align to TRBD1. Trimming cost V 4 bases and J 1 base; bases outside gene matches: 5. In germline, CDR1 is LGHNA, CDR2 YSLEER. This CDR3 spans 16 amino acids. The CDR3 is CASSPSGTGSNQPQHF. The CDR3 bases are TGCGCCAGCAGCCCAAGTGGGACAGGGAGCAATCAGCCCCAGCATTTT.

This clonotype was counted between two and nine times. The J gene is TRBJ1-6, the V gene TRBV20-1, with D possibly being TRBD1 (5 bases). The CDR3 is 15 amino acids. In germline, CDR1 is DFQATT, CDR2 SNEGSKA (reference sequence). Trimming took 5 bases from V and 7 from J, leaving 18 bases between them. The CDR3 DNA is TGCAGTGCTCCCTCTGTAGGGGCCGAAAATTCACCCCTCCACTTT. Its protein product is CSAPSVGAENSPLHF.

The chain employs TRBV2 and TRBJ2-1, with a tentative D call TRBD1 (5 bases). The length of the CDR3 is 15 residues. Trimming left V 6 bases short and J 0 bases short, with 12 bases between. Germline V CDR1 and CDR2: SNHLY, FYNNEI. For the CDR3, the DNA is TGTGCCAGCAGGCAGGGATTTACCTCCTACAATGAGCAGTTCTTC. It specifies CASRQGFTSYNEQFF.

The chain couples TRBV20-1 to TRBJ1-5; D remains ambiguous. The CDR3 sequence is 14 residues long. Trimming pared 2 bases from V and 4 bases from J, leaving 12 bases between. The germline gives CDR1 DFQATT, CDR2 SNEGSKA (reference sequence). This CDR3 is CSARRRRENQPQHF. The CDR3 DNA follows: TGCAGTGCTAGAAGACGGAGGGAGAATCAGCCCCAGCATTTT.

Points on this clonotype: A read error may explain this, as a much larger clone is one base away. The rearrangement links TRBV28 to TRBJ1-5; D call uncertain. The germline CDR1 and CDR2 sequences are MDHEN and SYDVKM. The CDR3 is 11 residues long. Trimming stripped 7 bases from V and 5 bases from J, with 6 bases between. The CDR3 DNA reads TGTGCCAGCATTTCACATCAGCCCCAGCATTTT. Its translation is CASISHQPQHF.

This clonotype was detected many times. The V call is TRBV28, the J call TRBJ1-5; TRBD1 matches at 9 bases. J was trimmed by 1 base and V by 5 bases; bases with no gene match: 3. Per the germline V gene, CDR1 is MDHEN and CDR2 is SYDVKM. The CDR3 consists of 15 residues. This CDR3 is CASSGGTGSNQPQHF. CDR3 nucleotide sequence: TGTGCCAGCAGTGGGGGGACAGGGAGCAATCAGCCCCAGCATTTT.

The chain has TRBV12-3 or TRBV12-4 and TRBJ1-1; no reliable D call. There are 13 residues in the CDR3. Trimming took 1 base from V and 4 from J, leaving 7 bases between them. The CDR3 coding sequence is TGTGCCAGCAGTTTAGAGTATGGCACTGAAGCTTTCTTT. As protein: CASSLEYGTEAFF.

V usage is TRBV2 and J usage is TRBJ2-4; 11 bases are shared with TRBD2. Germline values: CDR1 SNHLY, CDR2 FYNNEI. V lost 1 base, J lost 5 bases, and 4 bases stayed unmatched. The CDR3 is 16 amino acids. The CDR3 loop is CASSEGASGGQNIQYF. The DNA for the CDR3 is TGTGCCAGCAGTGAAGGGGCTAGCGGGGGGCAAAACATTCAGTACTTC.

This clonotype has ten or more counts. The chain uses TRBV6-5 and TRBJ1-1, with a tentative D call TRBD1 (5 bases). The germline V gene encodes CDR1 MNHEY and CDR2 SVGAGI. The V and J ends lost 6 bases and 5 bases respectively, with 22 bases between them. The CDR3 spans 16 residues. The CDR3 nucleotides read TGTGCCAGCAGGCCTTTGGTTGGGGTAAGGGGTACTGAAGCTTTCTTT. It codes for CASRPLVGVRGTEAFF.

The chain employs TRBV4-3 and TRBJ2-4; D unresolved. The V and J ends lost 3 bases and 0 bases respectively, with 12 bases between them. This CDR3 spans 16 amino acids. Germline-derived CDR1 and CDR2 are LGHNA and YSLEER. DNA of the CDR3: TGCGCCAGCAGCCAGGCAAGGTCCGTAGCCAAAAACATTCAGTACTTC. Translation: CASSQARSVAKNIQYF.

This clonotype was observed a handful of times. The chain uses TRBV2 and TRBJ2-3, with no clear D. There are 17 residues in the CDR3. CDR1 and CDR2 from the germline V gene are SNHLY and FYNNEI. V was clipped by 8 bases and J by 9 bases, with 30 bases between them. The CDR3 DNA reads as TGTGCCAGCTCGTCCCAGGTAGACGATCCTGACCCGCGGACGCAGTATTTT. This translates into CASSSQVDDPDPRTQYF. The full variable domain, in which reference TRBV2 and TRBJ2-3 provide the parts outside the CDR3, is EPEVTQTPSHQVTQMGQEVILRCVPISNHLYFYWYRQILGQKVEFLVSFYNNEISEKSEIFDDQFSVERPDGSNFTLKIRSTKLEDSAMYFCASSSQVDDPDPRTQYFGPGTRLTVL.

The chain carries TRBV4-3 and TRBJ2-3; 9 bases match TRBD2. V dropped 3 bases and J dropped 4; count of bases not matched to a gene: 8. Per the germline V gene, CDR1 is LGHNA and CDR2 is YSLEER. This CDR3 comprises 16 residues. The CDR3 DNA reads TGCGCCAGCAGCCACGGTGTAGCGGGGGTATCAGATACGCAGTATTTT. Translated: CASSHGVAGVSDTQYF.

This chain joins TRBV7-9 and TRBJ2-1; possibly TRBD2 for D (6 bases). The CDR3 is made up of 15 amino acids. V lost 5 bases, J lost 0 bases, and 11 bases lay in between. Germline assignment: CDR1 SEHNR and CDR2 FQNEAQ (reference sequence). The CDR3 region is CASSRRGSSYNEQFF. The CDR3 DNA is TGTGCCAGCAGCCGCCGGGGGAGCTCCTACAATGAGCAGTTCTTC.

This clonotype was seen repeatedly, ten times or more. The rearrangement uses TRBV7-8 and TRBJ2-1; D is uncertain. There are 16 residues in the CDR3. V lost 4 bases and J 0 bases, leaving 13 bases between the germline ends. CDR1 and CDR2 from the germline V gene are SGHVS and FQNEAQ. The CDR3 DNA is TGTGCCAGCAGCTACGATCTCGTATTCTCCTACAATGAGCAGTTCTTC. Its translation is CASSYDLVFSYNEQFF.

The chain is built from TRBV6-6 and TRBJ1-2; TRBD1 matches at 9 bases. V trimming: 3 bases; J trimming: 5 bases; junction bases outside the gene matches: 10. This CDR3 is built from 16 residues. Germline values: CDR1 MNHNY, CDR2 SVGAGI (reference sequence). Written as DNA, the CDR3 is TGTGCCAGCAGTTATCGGGACAGGGCGAGGCTATATGGCTACACCTTC. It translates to CASSYRDRARLYGYTF.

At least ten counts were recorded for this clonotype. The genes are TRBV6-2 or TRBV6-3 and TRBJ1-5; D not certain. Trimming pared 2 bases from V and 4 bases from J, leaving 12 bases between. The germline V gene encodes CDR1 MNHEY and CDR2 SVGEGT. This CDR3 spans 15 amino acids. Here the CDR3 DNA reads TGTGCCAGCAGTTACGAGGGCCGGGGAAATCAGCCCCAGCATTTT. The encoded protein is CASSYEGRGNQPQHF.

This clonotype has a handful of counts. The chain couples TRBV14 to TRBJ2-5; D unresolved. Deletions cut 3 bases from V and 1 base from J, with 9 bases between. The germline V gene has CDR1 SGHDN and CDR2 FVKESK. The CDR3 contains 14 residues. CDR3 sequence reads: CASSHYRLQETQYF. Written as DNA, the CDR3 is TGTGCCAGCAGCCATTATAGGCTCCAAGAGACCCAGTACTTC.